Sequencing of this T cell receptor (beta chain) was carried out in a study of shared clonotypes between healthy human individuals. The V end was cut by 0 bases, the J end by 0 bases, with 6 bases between. In germline, CDR1 is LNHNV, CDR2 YYDKDF (reference sequence). This CDR3 has 15 residues. The table came from immunoSEQ multiplex PCR; TCRdb's copy has only in-frame clones and leaves some out. Altogether about 2.3 million clones are present, around 92% being singletons, with the ten largest covering approximately 0.4%. J is TRBJ1-3 and V is TRBV15; D unresolved. The source material was naive CD4+ T cells from PBMCs. Described subset: CD45RA+ positively selected. This TCR was sampled from a man aged 18 to 29 in good health. Some clones in this sample may be carry-over from other donors' samples. For the CDR3, the DNA is TGTGCCACCAGCAGAGATCTCCTCTCTGGAAACACCATATATTTT. This translates into CATSRDLLSGNTIYF.